Below are 22 T cell receptor beta chains sequenced from a single sample in a study of T cells in Graves' hyperthyroidism and ophthalmopathy. TCR beta CDR3 sequences were amplified from RNA transcripts. HTBI primers were used for first-round RT-PCR of the TCR CDR3. MiXCR, applied by TCRdb to the multiplex PCR reads, yields one record per CDR3 protein. The sample has fewer than 700,000 distinct CDR3 sequences; around 15% are singletons. Sample: blood. The receptors stem from a woman aged 25 to 39 with Graves' hyperthyroidism.

This clonotype was counted only a few times. The rearrangement joins TRBV27 to TRBJ2-2; 9 bases line up with TRBD1. V lost 8 bases and J lost 9; bases outside the gene matches: 7. Germline assignment: CDR1 MNHEY and CDR2 SMNVEV (reference sequence). The CDR3 runs to 13 residues. The CDR3: CASGNRGLRELFF. The DNA of the CDR3 is TGTGCCAGCGGTAACAGGGGGCTTAGGGAGCTGTTTTTT.

This clonotype was recorded many times. The chain links TRBV20-1 to TRBJ2-7; D is possibly TRBD1 or TRBD2 (6 bases each). CDR3 length equals 13 residues. V shed 8 bases and J shed 2 bases, with 16 bases lying between them. Germline V gene sequence: CDR1 DFQATT, CDR2 SNEGSKA (reference sequence). CDR3 nucleotides: TGCAGTCCCGGCGGAGGGGGGACCTACGAGCAGTACTTC. This gives the protein CSPGGGGTYEQYF.

The chain combines TRBV4-1 with TRBJ1-5, with 7 positions matching TRBD1. J gave up 5 bases and V 10 bases, and 8 bases lay outside the gene matches. In germline, CDR1 is MGHRA, CDR2 YSYEKL. The CDR3 is 13 residues long. In DNA, the CDR3 is TGCGCCACCTCAGGGGGAGCCGATCAGCCCCAGCATTTT. Translation: CATSGGADQPQHF.

This clonotype was recorded many times. V and J are TRBV7-3 and TRBJ1-1; 9 bases are a match to TRBD1. The V and J ends lost 0 bases and 10 bases, in that order; junction bases with no gene match: 12. The CDR3 is made up of 16 amino acids. Germline CDR1 SGHTA, CDR2 FQGTGA. The CDR3 sequence: CASSLTPAGTGNRAFF. CDR3 DNA: TGTGCCAGCAGCTTAACTCCGGCCGGGACAGGGAATAGAGCTTTCTTT.

This clonotype has a count of ten or more. The genes are TRBV30 and TRBJ2-5; 10 nucleotides line up with TRBD2. The CDR3 spans 15 residues. V dropped 8 bases and J dropped 5; count of bases not matched to a gene: 14. The germline CDR1 and CDR2 sequences are GTSNPN and SVGIG (reference sequence). In DNA, the CDR3 is TGTGCCGGGAACCCCCTAGCGGGAGAATGGGAGACCCAGTACTTC. This gives the protein CAGNPLAGEWETQYF.

The rearrangement links TRBV7-9 to TRBJ2-1; 9 bases are a match to TRBD2. Looked up from germline, CDR1 is SEHNR and CDR2 is FQNEAQ (reference sequence). Germline trimming cut 5 bases from V and 6 bases from J; bases unmatched to any gene: 11. CDR3 length equals 16 residues. Here the CDR3 reads CASSLPFPSGTNEQFF. CDR3 bases: TGTGCCAGCAGCCTACCCTTCCCTAGCGGGACCAATGAGCAGTTCTTC.

This clonotype was counted at least ten times. This CDR3 reads CASSYSQREGLRTGELFF. The CDR3 nucleotides are TGTGCCAGCAGTTACTCCCAGCGGGAGGGCCTACGCACCGGGGAGCTGTTTTTT. This sequence joins TRBV6-2 or TRBV6-3 and TRBJ2-2; 10 positions agree with TRBD2. Germline lookup yields CDR1 MNHEY and CDR2 SVGEGT. The junction had 8 bases not matched to a gene; V was cut back by 0 bases and J by 4 bases. This CDR3 is 18 amino acids long.

The sample holds a few counts of this clonotype. The chain couples TRBV5-5 to TRBJ2-1; possibly TRBD1 or TRBD2 for D (5 bases each). The CDR3 covers 12 residues. Germline CDR1 SGHKS, CDR2 YYEKEE (reference sequence). Trimming stripped 4 bases from V and 8 bases from J, with 10 bases between. This chain's CDR3 is CASSGEGHEQFF. The CDR3 DNA is TGTGCCAGCAGCGGCGAGGGACATGAGCAGTTCTTC.

This clonotype showed up many times. The genes are TRBV28 and TRBJ2-3, with 7 positions matching TRBD1. This CDR3 is 16 amino acids long. V lost 6 bases, J lost 2 bases, and 11 bases stayed unmatched. Germline V lookup: CDR1 MDHEN, CDR2 SYDVKM. This CDR3 reads CASSPNRGPLTDTQYF. CDR3 bases: TGTGCCAGCAGCCCCAACAGGGGACCTCTCACAGATACGCAGTATTTT.

The chain employs TRBV29-1 and TRBJ2-7, with D perhaps given as TRBD1 or TRBD2 (5 bases each). Germline assignment: CDR1 SQVTM and CDR2 ANQGSEA. V was pared by 2 bases and J by 7 bases, with 15 bases between. The CDR3 has 13 residues. The CDR3 spells CSVEWGLGTEQYF. CDR3 DNA sequence: TGCAGCGTTGAATGGGGCCTCGGGACGGAGCAGTACTTC.

This clonotype was counted at least ten times. This chain uses TRBV12-3 or TRBV12-4 with TRBJ2-1; possibly TRBD2 for D (5 bases). This CDR3 spans 14 amino acids. V was shortened by 1 base and J by 11 bases, with 15 bases between the two germline ends. The CDR3 loop reads CASSLVRARAKQFF. CDR3 bases: TGTGCCAGCAGTTTAGTCCGGGCGAGGGCTAAGCAGTTCTTC.

In its sample, this clonotype was seen many times. The gene calls are TRBV28 and TRBJ1-2; TRBD1 is a possible D gene (5 bases). Germline CDR1 reads MDHEN; CDR2 reads SYDVKM. Deletions cut 8 bases from V and 4 bases from J, with 17 bases between. This CDR3 comprises 14 residues. CDR3 DNA sequence: TGTGCCAGCTTCACGGGGGAAGGTTCCTATGGCTACACCTTC. It encodes CASFTGEGSYGYTF.

This clonotype showed up just a few times. The chain links TRBV7-6 to TRBJ2-7; 7 positions agree with TRBD1. This CDR3 spans 14 amino acids. Germline CDR1 and CDR2: SGHVS and FNYEAQ. V gave up 1 base and J gave up 5 bases; unmatched junction bases: 5. The CDR3 is CASSLGSGGDEQYF. The CDR3 coding sequence is TGTGCCAGCAGCTTAGGGTCAGGGGGAGACGAGCAGTACTTC.

This clonotype was found many times. The chain recombines TRBV7-3 with TRBJ2-1; the D gene is possibly TRBD1 (5 bases). Germline V lookup: CDR1 SGHTA, CDR2 FQGTGA. V was shortened by 4 bases and J by 0 bases, with 13 bases between the two germline ends. There are 16 residues in the CDR3. CDR3 coding DNA: TGTGCCAGCAGCTCCGGTAGGGGCCCCTCCTACAATGAGCAGTTCTTC. It translates to CASSSGRGPSYNEQFF.

This chain links TRBV6-1 with TRBJ2-7; D ambiguous. The length of the CDR3 is 13 residues. Germline assignment: CDR1 MNHNS and CDR2 SASEGT. V was trimmed by 0 bases and J by 4 bases, leaving 7 bases between them. CDR3 sequence: CASSEAPRYEQYF. The CDR3 nucleotides read TGTGCCAGCAGTGAAGCCCCGAGGTACGAGCAGTACTTC.

Worth noting for this clonotype: A clone one base away is much larger, so this may be a read error. This chain links TRBV25-1 with TRBJ1-3; no clear D. The CDR3 runs to 12 residues. Trimming left V 6 bases short and J 0 bases short, with 3 bases between. CDR1 MGHDK and CDR2 SYGVNS come from the germline V gene. The CDR3 coding sequence is TGTGCCAGCAGAGCCTCTGGAAACACCATATATTTT. Amino acids: CASRASGNTIYF.

In this sample, this clonotype turned up a few times. The rearrangement links TRBV27 to TRBJ2-1; TRBD2 matches 8 bases. V trimming: 6 bases; J trimming: 1 base; junction bases outside the gene matches: 5. The CDR3 has 15 amino acids. CDR1 is MNHEY, CDR2 SMNVEV, per germline (reference sequence). CDR3 amino acids: CASSPGLGSYNEQFF. DNA for the CDR3: TGTGCCAGCAGCCCGGGACTAGGATCCTACAATGAGCAGTTCTTC.

CDR3: CASSAASSYEQYF. DNA of the CDR3: TGTGCCAGCAGTGCAGCGAGCTCCTACGAGCAGTACTTC. The J gene is TRBJ2-7, the V gene TRBV2; no reliable D call. Germline V CDR1 and CDR2: SNHLY, FYNNEI. CDR3 length equals 13 residues. The V and J ends lost 4 bases and 0 bases respectively, with 7 bases between them.

This clonotype was counted between two and nine times. This is likely a read error, given that the CDR3 carries no conserved phenylalanine or tryptophan at its end. The DNA of the CDR3 is TGTGCCTGGAGTGTGGGACAGAATAATTCACCCCTCCACCTT. It yields the protein CAWSVGQNNSPLHL. The rearrangement joins TRBV30 to TRBJ1-6; 7 bases line up with TRBD1. This CDR3 has 14 amino acids. V gave up 0 bases and J gave up 5 bases; unmatched junction bases: 1. CDR1 and CDR2 (germline): GTSNPN, SVGIG (reference sequence).

This clonotype was seen ten or more times. V gene TRBV2 combines with J gene TRBJ1-2; D gene uncertain. Germline CDR1 and CDR2: SNHLY and FYNNEI. V lost 7 bases to trimming and J lost 4 bases, with 19 bases between them. The CDR3 loop spans 15 amino acids. CDR3 bases: TGTGCCAGCACCTCTCCGGGATCGCGGACCTATGGCTACACCTTC. Residues: CASTSPGSRTYGYTF.

Here the CDR3 DNA reads TGCGCCAGCAGCCAATACGGCTTCCTCGAGCAGTACTTC. Translating gives CASSQYGFLEQYF. V is TRBV4-3 and J is TRBJ2-7; D not resolved. Germline CDR1 and CDR2: LGHNA and YSLEER. The CDR3 length is 13 residues. Deletions cut 2 bases from V and 6 bases from J, with 11 bases between.

This clonotype came up many times. The genes are TRBV6-6 and TRBJ1-1; 8 nucleotides match TRBD1. The CDR3 consists of 16 residues. Germline V lookup: CDR1 MNHNY, CDR2 SVGAGI (reference sequence). Germline trimming cut 0 bases from V and 0 bases from J; bases unmatched to any gene: 3. The CDR3 nucleotides are TGTGCCAGCAGTTACTCGACAGGGGCCTTGAACACTGAAGCTTTCTTT. Its translation: CASSYSTGALNTEAFF.